This TCR beta chain was found in a study (dated by TCRdb to about 2016). The germline ends are 19 bases apart after V is trimmed by 8 bases and J by 3 bases. Inclusive of the bounding cysteine and phenylalanine, the CDR3 is 15 residues long. Kept here is only the CDR3 DNA, which spans 45 bases and is read in frame from base 1. From a lookup of the germline V gene, CDR1 and CDR2 are MDHEN and SYDVKM. Many counts were recorded for this clonotype. Its antigen is currently not known. No qualities accompany the bases; no much larger clone lies one base away. Receptor libraries were prepared by RT-PCR. The instrument given in TCRdb is Illumina MiSeq. TCRdb's own reprocessing of the public reads used fastp at Q25 and MiXCR and kept productive beta chains. Rows with one shared CDR3 protein collapse into an entry with the most common genes and DNA. For this sample there are more than 600,000 distinct CDR3 sequences; approximately 15% appear just once. The top ten constitute roughly 4% of the sample.

The V and J segments used are TRBV28 and TRBJ1-1; TRBD1 is a possible D gene, resting on 6 matching bases. The receptor was derived from a female donor in good health, serving as a healthy control. Sequencing input: memory CD4+ T cells from blood. Here is the DNA: TGTGCCAGCCGTCCGGGGGGCGGTAGGTACACTGAAGCTTTCTTT. Translation gives CASRPGGGRYTEAFF.